Following are 27 T cell receptor beta chains from one sample sequenced in a study of blood T cell repertoires in COVID-19. Repertoires were generated with immunoSEQ multiplex PCR, while TCRdb's copy carries only in-frame clones and drops some. The table shows 130,000 or so clones, with over 80% occurring only once. Sequences were obtained from peripheral blood. The origin of the receptors is a man aged 50-60 years with active COVID-19.

This clone was detected once. J is TRBJ1-5 and V is TRBV7-2, with D tentatively TRBD1 (6 bases). CDR3 size: 15 residues. Trimming shortened V by 4 bases and J by 7 bases, and 17 bases separated the two germline ends. Germline V gene sequence: CDR1 SGHTA, CDR2 FQGNSA. For the CDR3, the DNA is TGTGCCAGCAGCTCAGGTTCGGGCGACAGGCAGCCCCAGCATTTT. Residues: CASSSGSGDRQPQHF.

The genes are TRBV5-1 and TRBJ1-4; TRBD1 matches at 9 bases. This CDR3 spans 14 amino acids. From germline, CDR1 is SGHRS and CDR2 YFSETQ. Unmatched junction bases numbered 10, after V lost 8 bases and J lost 8 bases. The CDR3, as DNA: TGCGCCAGTAGATCCGGGACAGGGAAAGAAAAACTGTTTTTT. The encoded protein is CASRSGTGKEKLFF.

This chain connects TRBV21-1 to TRBJ2-2; the table's D call, TRBD1, has no DNA check behind it. TRBV21-1 constitutes a pseudogene. This CDR3 is 22 amino acids long. Here the CDR3 reads CASRGEWNSRARDSKDTGELFF. CDR3 nucleotide sequence: TGTGCCAGCAGAGGGGAATGGAACTCTCGGGCCCGGGACAGTAAAGACACCGGGGAGCTGTTTTTT.

V is TRBV9 and J is TRBJ2-7, with 11 bases identical to TRBD2. V gave up 2 bases and J gave up 3 bases; unmatched junction bases: 4. CDR1 SGDLS and CDR2 YYNGEE come from the germline V gene. The CDR3 spans 15 residues. CDR3 sequence: CASSVGTSGGYEQYF. The CDR3 DNA reads TGTGCCAGCAGCGTCGGGACTAGCGGAGGCTACGAGCAGTACTTC.

This clone was observed a few times. The chain uses TRBV19 and TRBJ1-1; TRBD1 is a possible D gene (6 bases). CDR3 length equals 13 residues. Deletions cut 3 bases from V and 1 base from J, with 6 bases between. Per the germline V gene, CDR1 is LNHDA and CDR2 is SQIVND (reference sequence). Written as DNA, the CDR3 is TGTGCCAGTAGTATCAGGGGGAACACTGAAGCTTTCTTT. Translated: CASSIRGNTEAFF.

Here the CDR3 DNA reads TGTGCCAGCAGCGTAAGAGCAACTAATGAAAAACTGTTTTTT. Protein: CASSVRATNEKLFF. The rearrangement links TRBV9 to TRBJ1-4; D gene ambiguous. The germline gives CDR1 SGDLS, CDR2 YYNGEE. CDR3 length: 14 residues. V lost 1 base to trimming and J lost 0 bases, with 4 bases between them.

The chain carries TRBV6-5 and TRBJ1-5; D gene uncertain. Deletions cut 10 bases from V and 4 bases from J, with 11 bases between. The length of the CDR3 is 12 residues. Germline values: CDR1 MNHEY, CDR2 SVGAGI. The CDR3 DNA reads TGTGCCACAAAGGCGGGGAATCAGCCCCAGCATTTT. Its protein is CATKAGNQPQHF.

V is TRBV2 and J is TRBJ1-3; 8 nucleotides align to TRBD1. The CDR3 is 14 residues long. Looked up from germline, CDR1 is SNHLY and CDR2 is FYNNEI. Unmatched junction bases numbered 6, after V lost 7 bases and J lost 4 bases. CDR3 bases: TGTGCCAGCACCGGACAGGGAAGGGGAAACACCATATATTTT. This encodes CASTGQGRGNTIYF. The full variable domain, with the rest looked up from reference TRBV2 and TRBJ1-3, is EPEVTQTPSHQVTQMGQEVILRCVPISNHLYFYWYRQILGQKVEFLVSFYNNEISEKSEIFDDQFSVERPDGSNFTLKIRSTKLEDSAMYFCASTGQGRGNTIYFGEGSWLTVV.

The genes are TRBV12-3 or TRBV12-4 and TRBJ2-3, with D possibly TRBD2 on 5 matching bases. V lost 4 bases to trimming and J lost 9 bases, with 11 bases between them. The CDR3 has 12 residues. CDR3 DNA: TGTGCCAGCAGTTCGCTTCGGAGGACGCAGTATTTT. Translation gives CASSSLRRTQYF.

The CDR3 bases are TGTGCCAGCAGACGAACAGGGGTGGCTTTCTTT. It encodes CASRRTGVAFF. J is TRBJ1-1 and V is TRBV6-5; 7 positions match TRBD1. J gave up 11 bases and V 6 bases, and 6 bases lay outside the gene matches. The CDR3 runs 11 residues. Germline V gene lookup returns CDR1 MNHEY and CDR2 SVGAGI.

This clone was counted between two and nine times. The rearrangement links TRBV27 to TRBJ1-5; no firm D call. The V end was cut by 6 bases, the J end by 0 bases, with 12 bases between. The CDR3 totals 15 residues. CDR1 and CDR2 from the germline V gene are MNHEY and SMNVEV (reference sequence). CDR3 sequence reads: CASSRGSLSNQPQHF. As DNA, the CDR3 is TGTGCCAGCAGCCGAGGGTCTCTTAGCAATCAGCCCCAGCATTTT.

This clone has more than one count but fewer than ten. The genes are TRBV5-1 and TRBJ1-6, with D unresolved. V was clipped by 6 bases and J by 1 base, with 8 bases between them. The CDR3 spans 14 residues. Germline lookup yields CDR1 SGHRS and CDR2 YFSETQ. CDR3 sequence reads: CASKLQSYNSPLHF. CDR3 coding DNA: TGCGCCAGCAAGTTACAGTCCTATAATTCACCCCTCCACTTT.

The chain links TRBV18 to TRBJ1-2; 7 bases align to TRBD1. CDR1 is KGHSH, CDR2 LQKENI, per germline. V was clipped by 6 bases and J by 2 bases; unmatched bases: 6. CDR3 length: 14 amino acids. The CDR3: CASSSRQGNYGYTF. The CDR3, as DNA: TGTGCCAGCTCCTCAAGACAGGGAAACTATGGCTACACCTTC.

This clone was seen more than once but under ten times. The V gene is TRBV4-2, the J gene TRBJ1-5; no firm D call. Trimming stripped 0 bases from V and 4 bases from J, with 7 bases between. This CDR3 is built from 14 residues. Looked up from germline, CDR1 is LGHNA and CDR2 is YNFKEQ. CDR3 nucleotides: TGTGCCAGCAGCCAAGATAGTTGGAATCAGCCCCAGCATTTT. Translating gives CASSQDSWNQPQHF.

The V gene is TRBV3-1 (or the pseudogene TRBV3-2), the J gene TRBJ2-7; D gene unclear. Trimming cost V 2 bases and J 0 bases, with 2 bases left between them. CDR1 and CDR2 (germline): LGHDT, YNNKEL (reference sequence). CDR3 length: 12 amino acids. CDR3 protein: CASSQLSYEQYF. CDR3 in DNA: TGTGCCAGCAGCCAACTCTCCTACGAGCAGTACTTC.

The chain recombines TRBV11-3 with TRBJ2-1, with TRBD1 matching over 9 bases. The V gene end was trimmed by 5 bases and the J gene end by 4 bases; junction bases not matched to a gene: 3. Germline V gene data show CDR1 as SGHNT and CDR2 as YENEEA. This CDR3 spans 14 amino acids. The CDR3 DNA reads as TGTGCCAGCAGCCGGGACAGGGATTACAATGAGCAGTTCTTC. The encoded protein is CASSRDRDYNEQFF.

This CDR3 is CAWINRGGTDTQYF. CDR3 nucleotide sequence: TGTGCCTGGATTAACAGGGGGGGCACAGATACGCAGTATTTT. The chain employs TRBV30 and TRBJ2-3, with 8 bases identical to TRBD1. This CDR3 contains 14 residues. J was trimmed by 1 base and V by 4 bases; bases with no gene match: 4. Germline V gene data show CDR1 as GTSNPN and CDR2 as SVGIG (reference sequence).

CDR3 bases: TGTGCCAGCAGCGTTGCGGGGGGGCCTCCAGATACGCAGTATTTT. Its protein product is CASSVAGGPPDTQYF. J is TRBJ2-3 and V is TRBV9, with 9 bases identical to TRBD2. The germline V gene encodes CDR1 SGDLS and CDR2 YYNGEE. V trimming: 2 bases; J trimming: 4 bases; junction bases outside the gene matches: 5. This CDR3 region has 15 residues.

For the CDR3, the DNA is TGTGCCAGCAGTTTTTCCGGGACAGATGGCTACACCTTC. Encoded protein: CASSFSGTDGYTF. The chain carries TRBV12-3 or TRBV12-4 and TRBJ1-2, with 7 bases identical to TRBD1. The CDR3 contains 13 residues. With 3 bases clipped from V and 6 bases from J, the junction kept 4 bases outside the gene matches.

This clone showed up just once. The chain uses TRBV27 and TRBJ2-1, with TRBD2 matching over 11 bases. This CDR3 has 16 residues. After removal of 4 bases from V and 3 bases from J, the junction contained 5 bases not matched to a gene. The germline V gene encodes CDR1 MNHEY and CDR2 SMNVEV (reference sequence). In nucleotides, the CDR3 is TGTGCCAGCAGTTACCGGACTAGCGGGTTCTACAATGAGCAGTTCTTC. Translation: CASSYRTSGFYNEQFF.

The chain links TRBV18 to TRBJ1-4; the D is unclear. This CDR3 contains 15 residues. Germline CDR1 KGHSH, CDR2 LQKENI. Trimming removed 3 bases at V and 5 bases at J, with 13 bases between. The DNA of the CDR3 is TGTGCCAGCTCACCCCCCTCCATCAGGAATGAAAAACTGTTTTTT. Encoded protein: CASSPPSIRNEKLFF.

The V gene is TRBV5-1, the J gene TRBJ1-4; 8 positions match TRBD1. The V gene end was trimmed by 3 bases and the J gene end by 6 bases; junction bases not matched to a gene: 7. Germline assignment: CDR1 SGHRS and CDR2 YFSETQ. The CDR3 covers 15 residues. This CDR3 reads CASSSTGGPDEKLFF. The CDR3 DNA is TGCGCCAGCAGCTCCACAGGGGGTCCGGATGAAAAACTGTTTTTT.

The CDR3 sequence is CASSLGPDQPQHF. As DNA, the CDR3 is TGTGCCAGCAGCCTCGGTCCTGATCAGCCCCAGCATTTT. The chain joins TRBV3-1 (or the pseudogene TRBV3-2) to TRBJ1-5, with D hard to call. The germline V gene encodes CDR1 LGHDT and CDR2 YNNKEL (reference sequence). The CDR3 loop spans 13 amino acids. V shed 4 bases and J shed 5 bases, with 9 bases lying between them.

The CDR3 is CASGTQVYNEQFF. CDR3 sequence (DNA): TGTGCCAGCGGCACGCAGGTTTACAATGAGCAGTTCTTC. The V and J genes are TRBV11-2 and TRBJ2-1, with D uncertain. CDR3 length: 13 residues. The V end was cut by 8 bases, the J end by 4 bases, with 12 bases between. Germline V lookup: CDR1 SGHAT, CDR2 FQNNGV.

The V and J genes are TRBV9 and TRBJ2-1, with 7 positions matching TRBD1. The CDR3 consists of 15 residues. Germline-derived CDR1 and CDR2 are SGDLS and YYNGEE. Unmatched junction bases numbered 12, after V lost 6 bases and J lost 6 bases. In nucleotides, the CDR3 is TGTGCCAGCACCCGAGCCGGGACAGTAGGCAATGAGCAGTTCTTC. It encodes CASTRAGTVGNEQFF.

CDR3 in amino acids: CASSQGNSGVNTQYF. The CDR3 DNA reads as TGTGCCAGCAGCCAAGGTAATAGCGGGGTGAATACGCAGTATTTT. The V gene is TRBV3-1 (or the pseudogene TRBV3-2), the J gene TRBJ2-3, with TRBD2 matching over 8 bases. The CDR3 loop spans 15 amino acids. V was clipped by 1 base and J by 7 bases; unmatched bases: 7. The germline CDR1 and CDR2 sequences are LGHDT and YNNKEL (reference sequence).

The V gene is TRBV5-4, the J gene TRBJ2-1; 9 bases are shared with TRBD2. CDR1 and CDR2 from the germline V gene are SGHNT and YYREEE (reference sequence). The CDR3 totals 14 residues. Trimming at V came to 4 bases and at J to 5 bases, leaving 4 bases not matched to a gene. The CDR3 nucleotides read TGTGCCAGCAGCCCGGGACTAGCCAACAATGAGCAGTTCTTC. This gives the protein CASSPGLANNEQFF.